The following is a T cell receptor (beta chain) sequence with its context. Antigen specificity is unknown. The data are from a study of cytomegalovirus exposure and HLA in healthy donors. General study results and limits: Some V segments (TRBV6-2 and TRBV6-3 among them) were excluded as indistinguishable.

The V gene end was trimmed by 8 bases and the J gene end by 0 bases; junction bases not matched to a gene: 10. This CDR3 contains 17 residues. Germline V CDR1 and CDR2: SNHLY, FYNNEI. The PCR had 60 Vbeta and 13 Jbeta primers. The repertoire was sequenced with immunoSEQ multiplex PCR; TCRdb's copy has only in-frame clones and lacks some. The sample carries over 150,000 clones, approximately 79% recorded once. Sequenced input: PBMCs. The chain uses TRBV2 and TRBJ1-6, with 7 bases aligning to TRBD1. This TCR was sampled from a woman aged 18-29 years in good health and CMV-seronegative. CDR3 sequence (DNA): TGTGCCAGCGGAGGACGACAGGGCAGCTCCTATAATTCACCCCTCCACTTT. It translates to CASGGRQGSSYNSPLHF.